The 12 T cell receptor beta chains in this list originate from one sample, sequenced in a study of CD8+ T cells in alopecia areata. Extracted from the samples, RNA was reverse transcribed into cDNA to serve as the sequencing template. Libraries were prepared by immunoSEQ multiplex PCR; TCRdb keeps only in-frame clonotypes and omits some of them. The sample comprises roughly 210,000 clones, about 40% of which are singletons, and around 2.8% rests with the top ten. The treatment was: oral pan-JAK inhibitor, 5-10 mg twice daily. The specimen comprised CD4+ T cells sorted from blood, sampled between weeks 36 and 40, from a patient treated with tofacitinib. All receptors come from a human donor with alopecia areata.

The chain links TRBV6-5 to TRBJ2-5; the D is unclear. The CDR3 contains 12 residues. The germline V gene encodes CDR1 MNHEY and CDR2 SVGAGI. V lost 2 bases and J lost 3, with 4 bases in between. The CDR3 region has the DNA TGTGCCAGCAGTTACCGGAAAGAGACCCAGTACTTC. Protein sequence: CASSYRKETQYF.

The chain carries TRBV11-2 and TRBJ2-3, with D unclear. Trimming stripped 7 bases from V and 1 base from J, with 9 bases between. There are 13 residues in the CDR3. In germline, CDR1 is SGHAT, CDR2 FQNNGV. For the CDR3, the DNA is TGTGCCAGCACCCGGACCGGCACAGATACGCAGTATTTT. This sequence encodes CASTRTGTDTQYF.

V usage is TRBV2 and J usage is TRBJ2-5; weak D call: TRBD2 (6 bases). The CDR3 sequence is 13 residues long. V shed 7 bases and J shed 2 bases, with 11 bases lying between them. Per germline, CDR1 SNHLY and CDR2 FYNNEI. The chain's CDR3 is CASNQEGQETQYF. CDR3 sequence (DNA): TGTGCCAGCAATCAGGAGGGACAAGAGACCCAGTACTTC.

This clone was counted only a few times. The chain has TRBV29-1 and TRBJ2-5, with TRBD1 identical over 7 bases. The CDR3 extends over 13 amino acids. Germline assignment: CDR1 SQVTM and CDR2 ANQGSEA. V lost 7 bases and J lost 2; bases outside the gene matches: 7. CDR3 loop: CSGRTGVQETQYF. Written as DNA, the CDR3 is TGCAGCGGTCGGACAGGAGTTCAAGAGACCCAGTACTTC.

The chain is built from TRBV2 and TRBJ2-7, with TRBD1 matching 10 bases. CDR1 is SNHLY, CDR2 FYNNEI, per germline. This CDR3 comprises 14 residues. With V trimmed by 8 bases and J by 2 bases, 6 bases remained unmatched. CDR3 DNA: TGTGCCAGCGTCCGGGACAGGGGTACCTACGAGCAGTACTTC. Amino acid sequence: CASVRDRGTYEQYF.

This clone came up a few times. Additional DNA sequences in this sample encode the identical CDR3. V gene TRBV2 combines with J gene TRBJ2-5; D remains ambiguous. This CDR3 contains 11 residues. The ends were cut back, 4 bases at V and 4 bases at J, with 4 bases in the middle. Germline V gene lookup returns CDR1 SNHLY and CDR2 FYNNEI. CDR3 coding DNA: TGTGCCAGCAGTGTCCGAGAGACCCAGTACTTC. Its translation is CASSVRETQYF.

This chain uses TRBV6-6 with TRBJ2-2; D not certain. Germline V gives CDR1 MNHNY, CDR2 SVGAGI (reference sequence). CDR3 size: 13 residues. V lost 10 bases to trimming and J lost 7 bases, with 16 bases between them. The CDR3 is CATWSGFVGELFF. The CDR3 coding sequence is TGTGCCACCTGGTCCGGGTTCGTCGGGGAGCTGTTTTTT.

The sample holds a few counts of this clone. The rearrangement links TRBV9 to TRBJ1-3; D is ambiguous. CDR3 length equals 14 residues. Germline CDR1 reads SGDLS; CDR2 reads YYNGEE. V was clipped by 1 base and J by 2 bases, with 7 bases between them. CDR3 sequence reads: CASSVTQTGNTIYF. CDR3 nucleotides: TGTGCCAGCAGCGTAACGCAAACTGGAAACACCATATATTTT. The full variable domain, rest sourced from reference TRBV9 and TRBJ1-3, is DSGVTQTPKHLITATGQRVTLRCSPRSGDLSVYWYQQSLDQGLQFLIQYYNGEERAKGNILERFSAQQFPDLHSELNLSSLELGDSALYFCASSVTQTGNTIYFGEGSWLTVV.

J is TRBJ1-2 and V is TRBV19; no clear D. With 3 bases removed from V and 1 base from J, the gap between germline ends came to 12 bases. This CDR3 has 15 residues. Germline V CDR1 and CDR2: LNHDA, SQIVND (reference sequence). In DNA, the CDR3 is TGTGCCAGTAGTATGGTGCTCTTCAATAACTATGGCTACACCTTC. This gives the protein CASSMVLFNNYGYTF.

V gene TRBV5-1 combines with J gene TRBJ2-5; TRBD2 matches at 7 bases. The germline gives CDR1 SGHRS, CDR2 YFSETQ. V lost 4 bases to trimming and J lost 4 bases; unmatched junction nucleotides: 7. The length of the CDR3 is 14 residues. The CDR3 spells CASSPTAGVETQYF. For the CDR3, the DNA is TGCGCCAGCAGCCCCACGGCGGGAGTAGAGACCCAGTACTTC. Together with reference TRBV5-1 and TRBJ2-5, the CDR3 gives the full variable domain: KAGVTQTPRYLIKTRGQQVTLSCSPISGHRSVSWYQQTPGQGLQFLFEYFSETQRNKGNFPGRFSGRQFSNSRSEMNVSTLELGDSALYLCASSPTAGVETQYFGPGTRLLVL.

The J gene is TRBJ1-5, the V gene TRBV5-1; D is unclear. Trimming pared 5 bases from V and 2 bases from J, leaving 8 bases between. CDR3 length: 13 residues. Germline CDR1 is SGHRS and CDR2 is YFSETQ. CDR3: CASSREGNQPQHF. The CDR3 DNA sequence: TGCGCCAGCAGTCGGGAGGGCAATCAGCCCCAGCATTTT. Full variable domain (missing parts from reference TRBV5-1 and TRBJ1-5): KAGVTQTPRYLIKTRGQQVTLSCSPISGHRSVSWYQQTPGQGLQFLFEYFSETQRNKGNFPGRFSGRQFSNSRSEMNVSTLELGDSALYLCASSREGNQPQHFGDGTRLSIL.

CDR3 amino acids: CAISESLGLTNSGANVLTF. In nucleotides, the CDR3 is TGTGCCATCAGTGAGTCATTAGGCCTAACAAACTCTGGGGCCAACGTCCTGACTTTC. The chain joins TRBV10-3 to TRBJ2-6; D remains unclear. The CDR3 sequence is 19 residues long. Trimming left V 0 bases short and J 0 bases short, with 15 bases between. CDR1 is ENHRY and CDR2 is SYGVKD in the germline V gene.